This paragraph covers one T cell receptor (beta chain) sequence. TCRdb's copy holds only in-frame clones and misses some; the assay was immunoSEQ multiplex PCR. The sample yields 40,000 to 45,000 clones, approximately 90% seen once. The time point denotes: peak reinfection, 3 to 8 weeks after reinfection detection. No in vitro expansion preceded TCR sequencing of the sorted cells. This sample is part of a study of memory CD8 T cells in hepatitis C reinfection. Germline CDR1 reads MNHEY; CDR2 reads SMNVEV (reference sequence). V shed 6 bases and J shed 8 bases, with 16 bases lying between them. The CDR3 has 13 amino acids.

This TCR came from a man aged 18 to 30 with hepatitis C virus infection. The specimen sequenced was naive CD8+ T cells sorted from blood. This chain links TRBV27 with TRBJ1-1; tentative D call: TRBD1 (6 bases). DNA of the CDR3: TGTGCCAGCAGCCCAGGACCCGGGACAGAAGCTTTCTTT. Its protein product is CASSPGPGTEAFF.